This passage covers 21 T cell receptor beta chains from one sample sequenced in a study of blood T cells in healthy people across ages. Through a sample-barcoded 5' primer and a J-beta primer mix, a second PCR was run for roughly 6 to 11 cycles. From the 5' RACE reads, TCRdb called clonotypes with MiXCR, one entry per CDR3 protein. This sample has about 1.4 million distinct CDR3 sequences; roughly 60% occur once, and the top ten carry 6.5% to 8%. Sequencing was performed on blood. Receptor source: a young man in good health.

The chain links TRBV3-1 to TRBJ2-1, with 10 bases aligning to TRBD1. This CDR3 is built from 14 residues. The J segment lost 7 bases and the V segment lost 4 bases, leaving 4 bases of the junction unmatched. Germline values: CDR1 LGHDT, CDR2 YNNKEL (reference sequence). CDR3 in amino acids: CASSLMDRGNEQFF. The DNA for the CDR3 is TGTGCCAGCAGCCTTATGGACAGGGGGAATGAGCAGTTCTTC.

The rearrangement uses TRBV12-3 or TRBV12-4 and TRBJ1-4; TRBD1 is a possible D gene (5 bases). The length of the CDR3 is 14 residues. Trimming removed 3 bases at V and 6 bases at J, with 11 bases between. The CDR3 bases are TGTGCCAGCAGTTTTGGGGGAGTTTATGAAAAACTGTTTTTT. As protein: CASSFGGVYEKLFF.

V and J are TRBV3-1 and TRBJ2-7, with no clear D. The length of the CDR3 is 12 residues. In germline, CDR1 is LGHDT, CDR2 YNNKEL (reference sequence). The V and J ends lost 7 bases and 5 bases respectively, with 12 bases between them. The CDR3 nucleotides read TGTGCCAGCACTGGGGTTGGGCACGAGCAGTACTTC. Translating it yields CASTGVGHEQYF.

This clonotype turned up a few times. The rearrangement links TRBV6-1 to TRBJ2-1, with TRBD2 identical over 11 bases. Trimming took 5 bases from V and 9 from J; bases not matched to a gene: 9. The CDR3 is 15 residues long. Germline-derived CDR1 and CDR2 are MNHNS and SASEGT. CDR3 DNA sequence: TGTGCCAGCAGTTTAACTAGCGGGAGTCAGGGTGAGCAGTTCTTC. Its translation: CASSLTSGSQGEQFF.

This clonotype was picked up many times. The V call is TRBV6-5, the J call TRBJ2-5; D may correspond to TRBD1 or TRBD2 (5 bases each). CDR3 size: 16 residues. V dropped 3 bases and J dropped 2 bases, with 16 bases sitting between them. CDR1 and CDR2 (germline): MNHEY, SVGAGI. The CDR3 spells CASSYSAGSRQETQYF. The CDR3 nucleotides are TGTGCCAGCAGTTATTCCGCAGGGAGTCGGCAAGAGACCCAGTACTTC.

This rearrangement joins TRBV10-3 to TRBJ2-5, with D unresolved. V gave up 4 bases and J gave up 1 base, with 4 bases separating them. CDR1 is ENHRY and CDR2 is SYGVKD in the germline V gene. This CDR3 has 12 amino acids. CDR3 loop: CAISGPQETQYF. The CDR3 nucleotides are TGTGCCATCAGTGGCCCCCAAGAGACCCAGTACTTC.

The V call is TRBV20-1, the J call TRBJ2-3; weak D call: TRBD1 (5 bases). The CDR3 covers 14 residues. Germline CDR1 is DFQATT and CDR2 is SNEGSKA (reference sequence). Trimming removed 7 bases at V and 2 bases at J, with 16 bases between. The CDR3 DNA sequence: TGCAGTGGGAATATGGGGCAGAACACAGATACGCAGTATTTT. Translating it yields CSGNMGQNTDTQYF.

The chain joins TRBV20-1 to TRBJ2-1; D unresolved. The better agreement between TRBJ2-7 and the DNA end casts doubt on the J call. Germline V gene lookup returns CDR1 DFQATT and CDR2 SNEGSKA (reference sequence). CDR3 length: 12 residues. CDR3 sequence reads: CSALPLLDEQYF. CDR3 in DNA: TGCAGTGCCCTCCCCTTATTGGACGAGCAGTACTTC.

The chain couples TRBV5-1 to TRBJ1-2; the D is unclear. Germline loops: CDR1 SGHRS, CDR2 YFSETQ. Trimming pared 0 bases from V and 0 bases from J, leaving 9 bases between. This CDR3 is built from 15 residues. The CDR3 DNA sequence: TGCGCCAGCAGCTTGGAGTTTGGAGCTAACTATGGCTACACCTTC. Translated, it gives CASSLEFGANYGYTF. Full variable domain (remainder filled in from reference TRBV5-1 and TRBJ1-2): KAGVTQTPRYLIKTRGQQVTLSCSPISGHRSVSWYQQTPGQGLQFLFEYFSETQRNKGNFPGRFSGRQFSNSRSEMNVSTLELGDSALYLCASSLEFGANYGYTFGSGTRLTVV.

The rearrangement links TRBV20-1 to TRBJ2-4; 14 bases agree with TRBD2. Per the germline V gene, CDR1 is DFQATT and CDR2 is SNEGSKA (reference sequence). CDR3 length equals 16 residues. Trimming cost V 6 bases and J 1 base; bases outside gene matches: 5. The CDR3 coding sequence is TGCAGTGCGACTAGCGGGAGGGAGCGGGCCAAAAACATTCAGTACTTC. Amino acids: CSATSGRERAKNIQYF.

V gene TRBV29-1 combines with J gene TRBJ1-2, with 7 bases matching TRBD1. Trimming took 3 bases from V and 0 from J; bases not matched to a gene: 19. Germline CDR1 is SQVTM and CDR2 is ANQGSEA. The CDR3 sequence is 19 residues long. The CDR3 DNA reads TGCAGCGTTGACGCCCTACAGGGGAGCACGAGCTTTGCTAACTATGGCTACACCTTC. It encodes CSVDALQGSTSFANYGYTF.

The chain links TRBV7-9 to TRBJ2-3; D is perhaps TRBD1 (6 bases). Trimming removed 3 bases from V and 2 bases from J, with 12 bases in between. The CDR3 loop spans 15 amino acids. The germline V gene encodes CDR1 SEHNR and CDR2 FQNEAQ (reference sequence). The CDR3 sequence is CASSFKQGFTDTQYF. CDR3 sequence (DNA): TGTGCCAGCAGCTTTAAACAGGGCTTCACAGATACGCAGTATTTT.

The chain carries TRBV12-3 or TRBV12-4 and TRBJ2-1, with 10 bases identical to TRBD2. The CDR3 sequence is 15 residues long. Germline trimming cut 6 bases from V and 6 bases from J; bases unmatched to any gene: 8. CDR3 nucleotides: TGTGCCAGCAGACTTAGCGGGAGGATTAGCAATGAGCAGTTCTTC. Amino acid sequence: CASRLSGRISNEQFF.

The chain employs TRBV7-9 and TRBJ2-7; TRBD2 matches 7 bases. The CDR3 runs to 15 residues. After removal of 5 bases from V and 3 bases from J, the junction contained 10 bases not matched to a gene. In germline, CDR1 is SEHNR, CDR2 FQNEAQ (reference sequence). The CDR3 loop is CASSTAGTINYEQYF. CDR3 nucleotides: TGTGCCAGCAGCACGGCCGGGACTATAAACTACGAGCAGTACTTC.

This clonotype came up a few times. The chain uses TRBV29-1 and TRBJ2-7, with D maybe TRBD1 (5 bases). The germline V gene encodes CDR1 SQVTM and CDR2 ANQGSEA. V dropped 4 bases and J dropped 4 bases, with 14 bases sitting between them. This CDR3 has 13 amino acids. CDR3 sequence reads: CSVVDSGVYEQYF. As DNA, the CDR3 is TGCAGCGTTGTCGACAGTGGAGTATACGAGCAGTACTTC.

The V and J genes are TRBV20-1 and TRBJ2-1; D possibly matches TRBD1 or TRBD2 (5 bases each). V shed 3 bases and J shed 4 bases, with 7 bases lying between them. Germline V gene data show CDR1 as DFQATT and CDR2 as SNEGSKA (reference sequence). The CDR3 is 12 residues long. This CDR3 reads CSASGAYNEQFF. Written as DNA, the CDR3 is TGCAGTGCTAGCGGGGCATACAATGAGCAGTTCTTC.

The J gene is TRBJ2-6, the V gene TRBV3-1; D remains unclear. Germline-derived CDR1 and CDR2 are LGHDT and YNNKEL (reference sequence). Trimming shortened V by 4 bases and J by 0 bases, and 10 bases separated the two germline ends. This CDR3 has 16 residues. For the CDR3, the DNA is TGTGCCAGCAGCCCCCACCGCAACTCTGGGGCCAACGTCCTGACTTTC. Translated, it gives CASSPHRNSGANVLTF.

The chain combines TRBV6-5 with TRBJ2-7; tentatively, D is TRBD1 (6 bases). Germline loops: CDR1 MNHEY, CDR2 SVGAGI. Trimming removed 6 bases at V and 4 bases at J, with 13 bases between. The CDR3 runs to 13 residues. In nucleotides, the CDR3 is TGTGCCAGCAGCCGGGACACTTTATACGAGCAGTACTTC. Encoded protein: CASSRDTLYEQYF.

CDR3 region: CASSQTKGYTEAFF. DNA for the CDR3: TGCGCCAGCAGCCAGACGAAGGGATATACTGAAGCTTTCTTT. The chain joins TRBV4-1 to TRBJ1-1; no firm D call. The CDR3 length is 14 residues. The germline CDR1 and CDR2 sequences are MGHRA and YSYEKL. The V end was cut by 3 bases, the J end by 5 bases, with 13 bases between.

This sequence joins TRBV4-2 and TRBJ2-3; TRBD2 matches at 12 bases. The CDR3 is made up of 17 amino acids. The germline gives CDR1 LGHNA, CDR2 YNFKEQ. V shed 3 bases and J 4 bases; nucleotides not matched to a gene: 8. CDR3 protein: CASSQALAGGLADTQYF. The CDR3 DNA is TGTGCCAGCAGCCAGGCTCTAGCGGGGGGGCTGGCAGATACGCAGTATTTT.

The V call is TRBV6-6, the J call TRBJ2-4; possibly TRBD2 for D (5 bases). This CDR3 spans 17 amino acids. CDR1 MNHNY and CDR2 SVGAGI come from the germline V gene (reference sequence). Trimming stripped 7 bases from V and 2 bases from J, with 21 bases between. CDR3 in DNA: TGTGCCAGCACCACGGGAACGACTCCTATTCCCAAAAACATTCAGTACTTC. It is translated as CASTTGTTPIPKNIQYF.